Here is one TCR beta chain with its context. The germline gives CDR1 SGHRS, CDR2 YFSETQ. The CDR3 has 14 amino acids. The V gene lost 5 bases and the J gene lost 4 bases, with 13 bases spanning the gap. Per the original data handling: Amplification from reference gene primers served as the basis for estimated nucleated cell counts. TCRdb's table, derived via immunoSEQ multiplex PCR, lists solely in-frame clones and lacks some. V and J calls and clone size are as listed in that table; D and trimming were resolved from the DNA. Among roughly 220,000 clones listed, around 80% were seen once. This record comes from a study of blood T cell repertoires in COVID-19. Study context: Both acute and convalescent COVID-19 samples were obtained from the United States, Italy and Spain. Sources were T cells, B-cell-depleted T cells, or PBMCs; the material itself was cDNA or gDNA.

The TCR originated in a woman in her 70s with acute or convalescent COVID-19. The chain links TRBV5-1 to TRBJ2-1; maybe TRBD2 (6 bases). Source material: peripheral blood. DNA for the CDR3: TGCGCCAGCAGATCCGGGACTGGATACAATGAGCAGTTCTTC. It specifies CASRSGTGYNEQFF. Combining the CDR3 with reference TRBV5-1 and TRBJ2-1 gives the whole variable domain KAGVTQTPRYLIKTRGQQVTLSCSPISGHRSVSWYQQTPGQGLQFLFEYFSETQRNKGNFPGRFSGRQFSNSRSEMNVSTLELGDSALYLCASRSGTGYNEQFFGPGTRLTVL.